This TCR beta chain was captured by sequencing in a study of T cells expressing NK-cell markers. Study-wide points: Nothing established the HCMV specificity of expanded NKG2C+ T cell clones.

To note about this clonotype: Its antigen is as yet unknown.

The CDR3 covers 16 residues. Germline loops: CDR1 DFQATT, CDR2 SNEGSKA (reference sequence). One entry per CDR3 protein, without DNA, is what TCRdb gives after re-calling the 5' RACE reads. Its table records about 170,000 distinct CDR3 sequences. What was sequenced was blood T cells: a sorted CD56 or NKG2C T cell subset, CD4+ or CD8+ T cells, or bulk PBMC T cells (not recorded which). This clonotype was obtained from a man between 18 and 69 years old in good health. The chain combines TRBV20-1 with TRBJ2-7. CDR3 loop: CSASPFLEEFPYEQYF.